This is a list of T cell receptor beta chains from one sample in a study of shared clonotypes between healthy human individuals. Here immunoSEQ multiplex PCR was the method, and the copy in TCRdb shows in-frame clones only, minus some. Altogether approximately 2,200,000 clones are present, approximately 94% being singletons, with the ten largest covering roughly 1.8%. The sequenced sample was naive CD8+ T cells from PBMCs. Receptor source: a man between 18 and 29 years old in good health. Some clones in this sample may be carry-over from other donors' samples. The CDR3 runs from the conserved cysteine through the conserved F or W. The D gene is left open where the match is weak. Clone size is not always given. Where it is, it says once, few, many or a class for expanded clones.

>14|NA|TRBV21-1|NA|TRBJ1-2
CASTTLTAAGGYTF
TGTGCCAGCACCACCTTGACAGCCGCGGGGGGCTACACCTTC
>11|NA|TRBV29-1|NA|TRBJ2-2
CSVGVGGELFF
TGCAGCGTCGGAGTAGGCGGGGAGCTGTTTTTT
>13|NA|TRBV2|TRBD1|TRBJ2-5
CASRPTGQETQYF
TGTGCCAGCAGACCGACAGGGCAAGAGACCCAGTACTTC
>15|NA|TRBV27|TRBD2|TRBJ2-3
CASSLQREGEDTQYF
TGTGCCAGCAGTTTACAGCGGGAGGGTGAAGATACGCAGTATTTT
>16|NA|TRBV28|NA|TRBJ2-2
CATRLGNKVSTGELFF
TGTGCCACACGGCTGGGGAATAAGGTATCCACCGGGGAGCTGTTTTTT
>15|few|TRBV7-9|NA|TRBJ1-1
CASLHTGLAGTEAFF
TGTGCCAGCCTCCACACCGGGTTAGCGGGCACTGAAGCTTTCTTT
>12|NA|TRBV27|NA|TRBJ2-7
CASGQTLYEQYF
TGTGCCAGCGGCCAGACCCTGTACGAGCAGTACTTC
>13|NA|TRBV28|TRBD2|TRBJ2-3
CASSPGGTDTQYF
TGTGCCAGCAGCCCGGGGGGGACAGATACGCAGTATTTT
>16|few|TRBV6-7|NA|TRBJ1-5
CASSYGKTTFRQPQHF
TGTGCCAGCAGTTACGGTAAAACGACCTTTCGTCAGCCCCAGCATTTT
>13|once|TRBV27|NA|TRBJ1-2
CASSLLGSYGYTF
TGTGCCAGCAGTTTATTGGGGAGCTATGGCTACACCTTC
>14|NA|TRBV5-6|TRBD1|TRBJ2-1
CASSWDRGLHEQFF
TGTGCCAGCAGCTGGGACAGGGGTCTGCATGAGCAGTTCTTC
>15|NA|TRBV6-5|TRBD1|TRBJ1-3
CASSYSTGTGNTIYF
TGTGCCAGCAGTTACTCGACAGGGACTGGAAACACCATATATTTT
>13|NA|TRBV19|NA|TRBJ2-7
CASSIEPAGEQYF
TGTGCCAGTAGTATAGAACCCGCCGGCGAGCAGTACTTC
>13|once|TRBV27|NA|TRBJ1-2
CASSLHGAYGYTF
TGTGCCAGCAGTTTACACGGGGCTTATGGCTACACCTTC
>14|NA|TRBV4-1|NA|TRBJ1-5
CASSQEGSNQPQHF
TGCGCCAGCAGCCAAGAAGGAAGTAATCAGCCCCAGCATTTT
>14|NA|TRBV6-1|TRBD1|TRBJ1-1
CASSEYPGTGEAFF
TGTGCCAGCAGTGAATATCCCGGGACAGGTGAAGCTTTCTTT
>16|NA|TRBV9|TRBD2|TRBJ2-7
CASSARTSGGGQEQYF
TGTGCCAGCAGCGCCCGTACTAGCGGAGGGGGGCAAGAGCAGTACTTC
>16|NA|TRBV19|NA|TRBJ1-5
CASHEGRVWFDQPQHF
TGTGCCAGCCACGAGGGGAGGGTTTGGTTCGATCAGCCCCAGCATTTT
>15|NA|TRBV7-2|NA|TRBJ2-1
CASSVPGLSYNEQFF
TGTGCCAGCAGCGTTCCCGGGCTTTCCTACAATGAGCAGTTCTTC
>15|NA|TRBV10-2|NA|TRBJ2-3
CASSEGGWGTDTQYF
TGCGCCAGCAGTGAAGGGGGATGGGGCACAGATACGCAGTATTTT
>15|NA|TRBV29-1|TRBD2|TRBJ2-7
CSGMVLAAGGEEQYF
TGCAGCGGTATGGTACTAGCGGCCGGGGGTGAAGAGCAGTACTTC
>15|NA|TRBV9|NA|TRBJ2-1
CASSVGGDSYNEQFF
TGTGCCAGCAGCGTCGGCGGGGACTCCTACAATGAGCAGTTCTTC
>16|NA|TRBV15|NA|TRBJ2-5
CATSRGQQLVQETQYF
TGTGCCACCAGCAGGGGCCAGCAGTTAGTCCAAGAGACCCAGTACTTC
>12|NA|TRBV29-1|NA|TRBJ1-1
CSDLPWGTEAFF
TGCAGCGACCTCCCGTGGGGCACTGAAGCTTTCTTT
>15|NA|TRBV28|NA|TRBJ1-2
CASSLGKGWGYGYTF
TGTGCCAGCAGTTTGGGCAAAGGGTGGGGGTATGGCTACACCTTC
>13|few|TRBV6-5|NA|TRBJ2-2
CASSFTSSGELFF
TGTGCCAGCAGTTTTACTAGTTCGGGGGAGCTGTTTTTT
>15|NA|TRBV6-5|NA|TRBJ2-1
CASSYDIRSYNEQFF
TGTGCCAGCAGTTACGACATCCGCTCCTACAATGAGCAGTTCTTC
>19|NA|TRBV7-2|TRBD2|TRBJ2-7
CASSLGLGRLAEGSYEQYF
TGTGCCAGCAGCTTAGGTTTGGGGAGACTAGCGGAGGGGTCCTACGAGCAGTACTTC
>13|NA|TRBV28|NA|TRBJ2-7
CASSLTSVEEQYF
TGTGCCAGCAGTTTAACTTCGGTTGAGGAGCAGTACTTC
>13|NA|TRBV27|NA|TRBJ2-7
CASSLVGAHEQYF
TGTGCCAGCAGTTTGGTGGGTGCACACGAGCAGTACTTC
>17|NA|TRBV7-9|TRBD2|TRBJ2-7
CASSTAKPGLAAYEQYF
TGTGCCAGCAGCACCGCCAAACCAGGACTAGCGGCCTACGAGCAGTACTTC
>15|NA|TRBV5-4|NA|TRBJ2-2
CASSSPESNTGELFF
TGTGCCAGCAGCTCCCCAGAGTCGAACACCGGGGAGCTGTTTTTT
>17|NA|TRBV9|NA|TRBJ2-1
CASSVGHIGGGRDEQFF
TGTGCCAGCAGCGTCGGACACATAGGTGGGGGGCGGGATGAGCAGTTCTTC
>16|NA|TRBV4-3|TRBD2|TRBJ2-3
CASSQDIAGGDDTQYF
TGCGCCAGCAGCCAAGATATAGCGGGAGGGGATGATACGCAGTATTTT
>15|NA|TRBV4-1|NA|TRBJ1-5
CASSQDPLGHQPQHF
TGCGCCAGCAGCCAAGACCCCCTTGGGCATCAGCCCCAGCATTTT
>15|NA|TRBV7-9|TRBD2|TRBJ2-3
CASSPRAGRVDTQYF
TGTGCCAGCAGCCCCCGGGCAGGGAGGGTAGATACGCAGTATTTT
>15|NA|TRBV6-6|NA|TRBJ1-2
CASSYAPGDRYGYTF
TGTGCCAGCAGTTACGCACCGGGGGACCGCTATGGCTACACCTTC
>13|NA|TRBV19|TRBD1|TRBJ1-2
CASSTQGGDGYTF
TGTGCCAGTAGTACACAGGGGGGAGATGGCTACACCTTC
>17|NA|TRBV19|TRBD1|TRBJ2-5
CASSLIKTTGAQETQYF
TGTGCCAGTAGCCTCATTAAAACCACAGGGGCCCAAGAGACCCAGTACTTC
>14|NA|TRBV6-5|NA|TRBJ2-7
CASSFGESSYEQYF
TGTGCCAGCAGTTTCGGGGAAAGCTCCTACGAGCAGTACTTC
>12|NA|TRBV7-9|NA|TRBJ1-2
CASSSGWGADTF
TGTGCCAGCAGCTCGGGTTGGGGGGCCGACACCTTC
>19|NA|TRBV7-9|NA|TRBJ1-2
CASSFPGQPTTSTNYGYTF
TGTGCCAGCAGCTTTCCCGGACAGCCCACGACCTCGACTAACTATGGCTACACCTTC
>16|NA|TRBV27|TRBD2|TRBJ2-7
CASSIRTSGRWYEQYF
TGTGCCAGCAGTATAAGGACTAGCGGGAGGTGGTACGAGCAGTACTTC
>14|NA|TRBV5-5|NA|TRBJ1-4
CASSPVGSNEKLFF
TGTGCCAGCAGCCCCGTGGGGTCTAATGAAAAACTGTTTTTT
>15|NA|TRBV27|TRBD1|TRBJ1-4
CASSFARGGGEKLFF
TGTGCCAGCAGCTTCGCCCGAGGGGGCGGTGAAAAACTGTTTTTT
>15|NA|TRBV27|NA|TRBJ1-5
CASSFLGGSDQPQHF
TGTGCCAGCAGTTTTCTCGGAGGGAGCGATCAGCCCCAGCATTTT
>12|NA|TRBV19|NA|TRBJ1-1
CASSITQNEAFF
TGTGCCAGTAGTATAACACAGAATGAAGCTTTCTTT
>18|NA|TRBV4-1|TRBD2|TRBJ2-1
CASSQDQGSSGGYNEQFF
TGCGCCAGCAGCCAAGATCAAGGAAGTAGCGGGGGGTACAATGAGCAGTTCTTC